This T cell receptor beta chain was recovered during a study of cytomegalovirus exposure and HLA in healthy donors (dated by TCRdb to about 2017). About the full investigation: In an earlier analysis of under 750 of the donors, 250 to 350 Gb of sequence data and some 100 million unique TCR beta sequences from about 190 million T cells were reported. Among some 400 genotyped donors of the cohort, an average of about 240,000 unique TCR beta nucleotide sequences were sequenced per donor, roughly 18% of them non-productive. An earlier analysis of 500 to 650 of the donors applied high-throughput TCR beta sequencing to assess whether each TCR beta V gene segment acted as functional or pseudogenic. In the later analysis, no new phenotypic data were used to find candidate immune exposures; instead, reliance was placed on TCR beta sequences and their occurrence across donors. A later analysis re-examined previously published TCR beta repertoires from roughly 720 donors and added high-resolution HLA genotyping to investigate patterns of TCR occurrence. HLA typing covered class I and class II loci at four-digit resolution. Because of strong linkage in the cohort, four to six DR-DQ haplotypes were treated as single units for association and clustering. Every repertoire in the discovery cohort had been generated on one and the same sequencing platform. In a later genetic analysis, genome-wide SNP genotypes for about 65% of the 666 donors were used, and that subset was treated as a discovery cohort. Using immunosequencing, the study profiled T cell repertoires from 550 to 750 subjects and related those repertoires to cytomegalovirus serostatus. Of the 300 to 500 genotyped donors, 65% to 90% were placed in the genetic ancestry cluster associated with self-reported Caucasian donors. The number of donors typed differed by locus, with about 629-630 for A, B, C, DRB1 and DQB1, about 500 for DQA1, under 610 for DPA1, and 450 to 480 for DPB1. The study aimed to test whether cataloging public T cell receptors could reveal signatures of past pathogen exposure. Besides the first cohort of roughly 640 subjects, a separate validation cohort made up of 120 different subjects was used. About 280 gigabases of sequencing data and roughly 81 million unique TCR sequences made up an early release that covered several hundred HLA-typed donors. The study combined high-throughput TCR immunosequencing, statistical association of individual TCRs with disease status, and machine learning to predict cytomegalovirus infection status. Donor age, sex, ethnicity and CMV serostatus were compiled alongside the repertoire data.

The library was made by the immunoSEQ multiplex PCR assay. The multiplex PCR relied on a mix of 60 forward primers for TCR Vbeta segments and 13 reverse primers for TCR Jbeta segments. A multiplex PCR assay on genomic DNA amplified the CDR3 region of rearranged TCR beta genes. The Illumina HiSeq System was used to sequence the amplified TCR beta libraries as 87-base-pair reads. The study's processing was this. A later analysis tallied around 82 million unique TCR beta chains across the 700 or so repertoires, and around 10 million of those chains were shared by two or more donors. To remove PCR and sequencing errors, raw reads were error-corrected and collapsed into unique sequences using a nearest-neighbor algorithm that merged closely related sequences. CDR3 sequences were aligned to IMGT reference sequences to assign V, D and J gene segments. For a sequence to be retained, at least a six-nucleotide match to both a V gene segment and a J gene segment was required. Rearrangements were called productive when the CDR3 lacked stop codons and stayed in frame with V and J; all others were non-productive. CDR3 was defined according to IMGT convention as the region running from the second conserved V-encoded cysteine to the conserved J-encoded phenylalanine. Sequences without an unambiguous match to a single V gene segment were excluded from the earlier analysis of 500 to 700 of the donors. In an earlier analysis of some 590 of the donors, a V segment was called functional when productive rearrangements were above 56.7%, and segregating when the standard deviation between donors exceeded 5%. A statistical classification framework was developed to diagnose cytomegalovirus status using the catalog of TCR beta chain sequences. A later analysis assigned V and J genes by comparing TCR nucleotide sequences with IMGT/GENE-DB human TR gene sequences. In a later analysis, CDR3 sequences and most-parsimonious VDJ recombination scenarios were assigned using the TCRdist pipeline. In a later analysis, each TCR beta chain was defined by its CDR3 amino acid sequence together with its V-gene family, and reads without a unique V-gene family were excluded. A later analysis removed 550 to 700 highly shared, low-generation-probability nucleotide sequences to deal with suspected cross-contamination and a sequencing artifact. In a later analysis, a clonal expansion index was calculated for each public chain from normalized within-repertoire ranks of inferred template counts. In a later analysis, generation probabilities were computed using a VDJ recombination model fitted to out-of-frame rearrangements, and the results were checked against IGoR. In a later analysis, TCR-TCR, TCR-HLA and TCR-CMV co-occurrence was scored with hypergeometric tests, and a repertoire-size bias correction was applied to TCR pairs. In a later analysis, false discovery rates were estimated by permuting HLA or CMV assignments 20 times. In a later analysis, co-occurring TCRs were grouped using DBSCAN, and TCRdist sequence similarity was added for clustering within HLA-allele-positive subsets. For co-occurrence clustering, repertoires with fewer than 30,000 or more than 120,000 public chains were excluded, along with about five repertoires with anomalous nucleotide sharing. Not all clones reach the TCRdb copy of this immuneACCESS table, which keeps in-frame sequences only. Checked studies attribute under half of the gap to unresolved V genes and leave the rest unexplained. D and trimming come from the DNA, and the V and J calls and clone size come from that table. In this sample the table shows fewer than 200,000 clones, roughly 85% of which occur a single time. The top ten clonotypes cover 0.65% to 0.9% of the sample.

General findings and caveats noted by the study authors: A further reported finding was that TCR beta sequences accurately predicted the HLA-A and HLA-B alleles for most subjects in the first cohort. A total of some 180 TCR beta chains were listed by the study as associated with cytomegalovirus. It was suggested by the authors that the approach could potentially be generalized to other disease states and immunological phenotypes. This cohort had only TCR beta chains sequenced, and the lack of alpha or paired-chain data limited which features could be detected. Because HLA typing was missing for some donors at each locus, association tests included only the typed subset. In a later analysis, HLA-associated TCR beta chains were found to be more clonally expanded and to have lower generation probabilities than equally common non-associated chains. The classifier was reported to diagnose cytomegalovirus status with high specificity and sensitivity in both the original and validation cohorts. CMV serostatus was the only immune exposure information available for the cohort. Specific HLA alleles were associated with roughly 16,000 TCR beta sequences at a false discovery rate of 0.05 in a later analysis. In vitro tests confirmed that a few of the cytomegalovirus-associated TCR beta chains recognize cytomegalovirus antigens. When HLA alleles, especially DR and DQ, strongly co-occurred, attributing TCR associations to individual alleles was difficult. Most CMV-associated TCR beta chains appeared to be HLA-restricted in a later analysis, and the HLA associations seemed to be driven largely by CMV exposure. In an earlier analysis of about 600 of the donors, most TCR beta V segments appeared in productive rearrangements about 87% or about 30% of the time, broadly matching IMGT annotations. Correlated functional status among segregating V segments might be attributable to linkage disequilibrium, but an unknown experimental factor could not be ruled out. A later genetic analysis reported fewer N-insertions in productive TCRs among donors in an Asian-associated ancestry cluster than the approximately 670-donor mean. A cluster of highly shared sequence variants was judged likely to be a technical artifact of the sequencing pipeline. An association between a missense DCLRE1C variant and V-gene and J-gene trimming of TCR beta chains was found in a later genetic analysis and replicated in an independent cohort. Most TCR sequences were seen in very few donors, while some public TCRs were found in many individuals. Because the 87-base-pair reads could not distinguish some IMGT-functional V segments, including TRBV6-2 and TRBV6-3, those segments were excluded. According to a later analysis, TCR association rates differed among HLA loci, with DRB1 alleles showing the most associated TCRs and HLA-C alleles showing the fewest. A later analysis reported that several top co-occurrence clusters appeared linked to parvovirus B19, influenza, CMV and Epstein-Barr virus. Sequencing depth was assumed to be roughly uniform across donors in the presence/absence analyses, though that assumption may not hold. Because counts were too low, about 17 rarely observed V segments, including chromosome 9 orphons, were excluded from the earlier analysis of 587 of the donors.

The cohort consisted of 600 to 750 healthy bone marrow donors. At the time of sampling, every cohort member was nominally healthy, though immune exposures that went unrecorded were likely present. The donor tested CMV seronegative and was one of the 352 seronegative cohort members. Each donor provided a peripheral blood sample, and peripheral blood mononuclear cells were used for TCR beta sequencing. The Qiagen DNeasy Blood Extraction Kit was used to extract genomic DNA from the blood cell samples. About this clone itself: No cognate antigen has been identified for it. There are no base qualities to consult, and no much larger clone falls within one base.

The CDR1 and CDR2 encoded by the germline V gene (reference sequence) are LNHNV and YYDKDF. The trim is 2 bases for V and 2 bases for J, with a gap of 10 bases between the germline ends. The CDR3 goes from the cysteine to the phenylalanine over 15 residues. The kept DNA is CDR3 alone, 45 bases in frame from the first base. The specimen sequenced was PBMCs. The V and J genes are TRBV15 and TRBJ1-5, with no confident D gene call. This TCR was recovered from a young woman in good health and CMV-seronegative. The sequence in DNA is TGTGCCACCAGCAGACTCCGGAGTGGCAATCAGCCCCAGCATTTT. This is translated as CATSRLRSGNQPQHF.